A selection of T cell receptor beta chains follows, all from one sample in a study of graft-versus-host responses after intestinal transplantation. Sequencing used immunoSEQ multiplex PCR; TCRdb keeps in-frame clones, though not all of them. The sample holds some 8,200 clones, 97% seen once. The sample consisted of PBMCs, taken 23 days after intestinal transplant. The receptor source for this set is a human patient who received an intestinal transplant, so some T cells may come from the graft donor. Both conserved end residues are part of each CDR3. The D gene is left open where the match is weak. Clone size appears in some rows only: once, few, many, or a class for an expanded clone.

d_call clone_size j_call v_call cdr3_aa cdr3_nt
TRBD2 . TRBJ2-1 TRBV7-8 CASSPRPKRGAHNEQFF TGTGCCAGCAGCCCCAGGCCCAAGCGGGGAGCCCACAATGAGCAGTTCTTC
. . TRBJ2-1 TRBV10-2 CASSGALDNEQFF TGCGCCAGCAGTGGGGCCCTAGACAATGAGCAGTTCTTC
TRBD1 once TRBJ2-5 TRBV5-1 CASSAGTVQETQYF TGCGCCAGCAGCGCCGGGACAGTCCAAGAGACCCAGTACTTC
TRBD2 . TRBJ2-1 TRBV2 CASSGLAGNEQFF TGTGCCAGCAGCGGACTAGCGGGCAATGAGCAGTTCTTC
. . TRBJ2-7 TRBV19 CASSQPHGEPPYEQYF TGTGCCAGTAGCCAACCCCATGGAGAGCCTCCTTACGAGCAGTACTTC
. . TRBJ2-2 TRBV18 CASSPRSLCGTENSTKNTGELFF TGTGCCAGCTCACCACGATCTCTGTGTGGCACAGAGAACAGCACAAAGAACACCGGGGAGCTGTTTTTT
. . TRBJ1-2 TRBV30 CAWTGSNYGYTF TGTGCCTGGACAGGGTCTAACTATGGCTACACCTTC
. . TRBJ2-5 TRBV7-9 CASSKGTQYQETQYF TGTGCCAGCAGCAAAGGGACACAGTACCAAGAGACCCAGTACTTC
. . TRBJ2-7 TRBV11-2 CASSFPLHHEQYF TGTGCCAGCAGCTTCCCCCTTCACCACGAGCAGTACTTC
TRBD1 . TRBJ1-5 TRBV2 CASSPGQQNQPQHF TGTGCCAGCAGCCCGGGACAGCAAAATCAGCCCCAGCATTTT
. . TRBJ2-7 TRBV6-5 CASSYDSYEQYF TGTGCCAGCAGTTACGACAGCTACGAGCAGTACTTC
. . TRBJ2-7 TRBV5-6 CASSLRLEIDEQYF TGTGCCAGCAGCTTGAGGCTAGAAATAGACGAGCAGTACTTC
. . TRBJ1-1 TRBV23-1 CASPGAEAFF TGCGCCAGCCCCGGGGCTGAAGCTTTCTTT
TRBD2 . TRBJ2-7 TRBV11-3 CASSITGTRDHEQYF TGTGCCAGCAGCATTACCGGGACTAGGGATCACGAGCAGTACTTC
TRBD2 . TRBJ2-1 TRBV5-1 CASSPGLAGSTDEQFF TGCGCCAGCAGCCCGGGACTAGCGGGATCTACTGATGAGCAGTTCTTC
. . TRBJ2-7 TRBV12-5 CASGKKVYEQYF TGTGCTAGTGGGAAAAAGGTGTACGAGCAGTACTTC
. . TRBJ2-3 TRBV5-1 CASSPEETLGTDTQYF TGCGCCAGCAGCCCTGAAGAGACCCTAGGGACAGATACGCAGTATTTT
. few TRBJ2-7 TRBV2 CASNRVDEQYF TGTGCCAGCAATCGGGTGGACGAGCAGTACTTC
TRBD2 once TRBJ2-1 TRBV5-4 CASSLRLADSDEQFF TGTGCCAGCAGCTTAAGACTAGCTGATTCCGATGAGCAGTTCTTC
. . TRBJ2-7 TRBV4-1 CASSQDLPSYEQYF TGCGCCAGCAGCCAAGATCTCCCCAGCTACGAGCAGTACTTC
. . TRBJ2-7 TRBV6-5 CASSYGSGYEQYF TGTGCCAGCAGTTACGGTTCCGGCTACGAGCAGTACTTC
. . TRBJ2-5 TRBV6-5 CASTKIGRGQETQYF TGTGCCAGCACCAAAATTGGGCGGGGTCAAGAGACCCAGTACTTC
. . TRBJ2-7 TRBV4-1 CASSHTLDYEQYF TGCGCCAGCAGCCACACCTTAGACTACGAGCAGTACTTC
. once TRBJ2-4 TRBV4-1 CASSQDQRTARVGTKNIQYF TGCGCCAGCAGCCAAGATCAGCGAACAGCCCGGGTCGGTACCAAAAACATTCAGTACTTC
. . TRBJ2-3 TRBV28 CASRTIFTDTQYF TGTGCCAGCAGGACCATATTCACAGATACGCAGTATTTT
TRBD1 . TRBJ2-5 TRBV27 CASSHSSGGVETQYF TGTGCCAGCAGCCATTCGTCAGGGGGCGTGGAGACCCAGTACTTC
. . TRBJ1-3 TRBV27 CASSPGMTSEPSGNTIYF TGTGCCAGCAGTCCGGGCATGACGAGCGAGCCTTCTGGAAACACCATATATTTT
TRBD2 . TRBJ2-7 TRBV11-2 CASSPPWEGEQYF TGTGCCAGCAGCCCCCCATGGGAGGGCGAGCAGTACTTC
TRBD1 once TRBJ2-3 TRBV7-3 CASSFRRTGRPEAGLDEDTQYF TGTGCCAGCAGCTTCCGAAGGACAGGGAGACCGGAAGCGGGCCTCGACGAAGATACGCAGTATTTT
. . TRBJ2-7 TRBV4-1 CASSQDRDLKSYEQYF TGCGCCAGCAGCCAAGACCGGGACTTGAAATCCTACGAGCAGTACTTC
TRBD1 once TRBJ2-7 TRBV7-8 CASSPKGQGSSYEQYF TGTGCCAGCAGCCCAAAAGGACAGGGCAGCTCCTACGAGCAGTACTTC
. . TRBJ2-1 TRBV14 CASSHAGATFNEQFF TGTGCCAGCAGCCATGCAGGAGCGACTTTCAATGAGCAGTTCTTC
. . TRBJ2-7 TRBV4-1 CASSQEFTPRGDEQYF TGCGCCAGCAGCCAAGAATTTACGCCCAGAGGGGACGAGCAGTACTTC
. . TRBJ1-5 TRBV9 CASSVGWGGNQPQHF TGTGCCAGCAGCGTAGGGTGGGGGGGGAATCAGCCCCAGCATTTT
. . TRBJ1-1 TRBV28 CASSLSGNTEAFF TGTGCCAGCAGTTTATCAGGGAACACTGAAGCTTTCTTT
. . TRBJ2-7 TRBV6-6 CASSLTFGGVGDEQYF TGTGCCAGCAGCCTTACCTTCGGAGGGGTGGGTGACGAGCAGTACTTC
. . TRBJ2-7 TRBV6-6 CASSYSGAGIYEQYF TGTGCCAGCAGTTACTCCGGAGCGGGTATCTACGAGCAGTACTTC
. once TRBJ1-1 TRBV11-3 CASSAFGGEAFF TGTGCCAGCAGCGCTTTTGGGGGTGAAGCTTTCTTT
. . TRBJ2-6 TRBV9 CASSVGQGLSGANVLTF TGTGCCAGCAGCGTAGGTCAGGGACTCTCTGGGGCCAACGTCCTGACTTTC
. . TRBJ2-1 TRBV19 CASSPSDGSLNEQFF TGTGCCAGTAGTCCCAGCGATGGTAGCCTGAATGAGCAGTTCTTC
. . TRBJ2-6 TRBV12-2 CASRLETPRGANVLTF TGTGCAAGTCGCTTAGAAACCCCGAGAGGGGCCAACGTCCTGACTTTC